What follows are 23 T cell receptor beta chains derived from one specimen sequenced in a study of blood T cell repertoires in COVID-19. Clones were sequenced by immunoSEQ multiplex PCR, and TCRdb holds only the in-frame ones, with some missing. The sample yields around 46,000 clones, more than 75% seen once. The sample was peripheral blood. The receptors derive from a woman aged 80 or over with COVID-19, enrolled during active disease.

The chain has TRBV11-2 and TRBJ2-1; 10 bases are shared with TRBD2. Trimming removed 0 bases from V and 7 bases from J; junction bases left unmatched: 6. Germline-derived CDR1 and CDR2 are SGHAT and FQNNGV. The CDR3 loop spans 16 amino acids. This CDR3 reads CASSLELAGIPNEQFF. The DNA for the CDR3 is TGTGCCAGCAGCTTAGAACTAGCGGGGATCCCTAATGAGCAGTTCTTC.

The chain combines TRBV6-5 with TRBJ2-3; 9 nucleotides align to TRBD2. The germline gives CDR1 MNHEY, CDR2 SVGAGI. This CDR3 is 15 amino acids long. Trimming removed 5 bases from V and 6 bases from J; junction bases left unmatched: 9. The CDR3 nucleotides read TGTGCCAGCAGTAGAGACCTAGCGGGACGGGATACGCAGTATTTT. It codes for CASSRDLAGRDTQYF.

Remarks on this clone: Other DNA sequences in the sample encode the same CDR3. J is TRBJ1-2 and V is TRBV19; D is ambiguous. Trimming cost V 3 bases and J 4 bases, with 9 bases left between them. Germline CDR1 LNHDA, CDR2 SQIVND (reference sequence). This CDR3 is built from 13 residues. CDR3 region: CASSIGQAYGYTF. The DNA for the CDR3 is TGTGCCAGTAGTATCGGCCAGGCCTATGGCTACACCTTC.

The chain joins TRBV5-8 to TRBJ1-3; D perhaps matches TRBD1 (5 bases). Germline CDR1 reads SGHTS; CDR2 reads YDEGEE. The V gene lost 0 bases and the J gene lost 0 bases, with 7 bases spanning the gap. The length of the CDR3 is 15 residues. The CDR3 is CASSLGQPSGNTIYF. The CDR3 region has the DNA TGTGCCAGCAGCTTGGGACAGCCCTCTGGAAACACCATATATTTT.

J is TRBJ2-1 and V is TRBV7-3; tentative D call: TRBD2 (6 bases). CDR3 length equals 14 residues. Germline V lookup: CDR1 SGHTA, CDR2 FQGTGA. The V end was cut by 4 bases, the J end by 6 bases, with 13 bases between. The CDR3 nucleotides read TGTGCCAGCAGCTCGGCGGGGTGGGGCAATGAGCAGTTCTTC. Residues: CASSSAGWGNEQFF.

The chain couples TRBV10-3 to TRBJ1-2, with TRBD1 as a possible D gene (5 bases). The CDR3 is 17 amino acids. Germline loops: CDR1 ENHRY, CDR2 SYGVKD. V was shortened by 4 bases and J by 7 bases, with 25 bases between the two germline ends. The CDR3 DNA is TGTGCCATCAGTGGGAGTACAGGTCCCCTCAAATTCTTTGGCTACACCTTC. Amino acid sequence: CAISGSTGPLKFFGYTF.

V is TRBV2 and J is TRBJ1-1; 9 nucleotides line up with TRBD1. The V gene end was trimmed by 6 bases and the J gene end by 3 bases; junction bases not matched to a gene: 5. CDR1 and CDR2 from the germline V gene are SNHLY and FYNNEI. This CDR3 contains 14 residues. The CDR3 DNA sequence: TGTGCCAGCAGGCTAACAGGGGGCTACACTGAAGCTTTCTTT. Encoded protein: CASRLTGGYTEAFF.

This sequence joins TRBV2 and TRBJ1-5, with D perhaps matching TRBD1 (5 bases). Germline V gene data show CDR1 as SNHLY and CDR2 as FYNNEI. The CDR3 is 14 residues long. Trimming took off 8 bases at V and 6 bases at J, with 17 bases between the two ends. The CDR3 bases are TGTGCCAGCCATGACAGACCAGCAGGTCAGCCCCAGCATTTT. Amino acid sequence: CASHDRPAGQPQHF.

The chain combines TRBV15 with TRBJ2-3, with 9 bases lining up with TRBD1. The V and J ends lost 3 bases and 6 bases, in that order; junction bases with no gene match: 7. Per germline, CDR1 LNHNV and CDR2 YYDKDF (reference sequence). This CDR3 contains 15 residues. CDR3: CATSRGDREFDTQYF. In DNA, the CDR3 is TGTGCCACCAGCAGGGGGGACAGGGAGTTCGATACGCAGTATTTT.

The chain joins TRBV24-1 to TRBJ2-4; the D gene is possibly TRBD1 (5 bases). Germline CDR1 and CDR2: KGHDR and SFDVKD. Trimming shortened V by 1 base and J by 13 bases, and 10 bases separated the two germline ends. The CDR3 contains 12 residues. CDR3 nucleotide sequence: TGTGCCACCAGTGATTTAGGGGAACGACAGTACTTC. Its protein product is CATSDLGERQYF.

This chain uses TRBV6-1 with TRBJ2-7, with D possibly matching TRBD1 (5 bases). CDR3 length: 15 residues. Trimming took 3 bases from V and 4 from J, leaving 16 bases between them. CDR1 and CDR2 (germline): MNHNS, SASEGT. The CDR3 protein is CASSDDRAGQYEQYF. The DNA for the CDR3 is TGTGCCAGCAGTGACGATCGGGCAGGGCAGTACGAGCAGTACTTC.

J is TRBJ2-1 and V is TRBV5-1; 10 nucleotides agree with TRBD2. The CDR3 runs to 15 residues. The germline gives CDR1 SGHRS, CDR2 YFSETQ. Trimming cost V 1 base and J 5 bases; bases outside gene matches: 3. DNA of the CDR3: TGCGCCAGCAGCTTGAGTAGCGGGGGGCACAATGAGCAGTTCTTC. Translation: CASSLSSGGHNEQFF. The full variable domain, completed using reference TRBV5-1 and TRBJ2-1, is KAGVTQTPRYLIKTRGQQVTLSCSPISGHRSVSWYQQTPGQGLQFLFEYFSETQRNKGNFPGRFSGRQFSNSRSEMNVSTLELGDSALYLCASSLSSGGHNEQFFGPGTRLTVL.

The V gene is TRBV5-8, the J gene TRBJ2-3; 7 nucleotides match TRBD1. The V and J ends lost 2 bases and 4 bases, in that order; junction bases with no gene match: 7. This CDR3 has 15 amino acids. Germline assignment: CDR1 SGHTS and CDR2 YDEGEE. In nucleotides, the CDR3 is TGTGCCAGCAGCTTCAGGGGGTTCGGAGCAGATACGCAGTATTTT. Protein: CASSFRGFGADTQYF.

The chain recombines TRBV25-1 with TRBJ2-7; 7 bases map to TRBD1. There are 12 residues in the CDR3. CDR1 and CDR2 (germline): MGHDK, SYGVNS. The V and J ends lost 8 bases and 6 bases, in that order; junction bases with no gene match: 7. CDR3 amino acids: CASSRQGPEQYF. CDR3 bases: TGTGCCAGCTCACGACAGGGTCCCGAGCAGTACTTC.

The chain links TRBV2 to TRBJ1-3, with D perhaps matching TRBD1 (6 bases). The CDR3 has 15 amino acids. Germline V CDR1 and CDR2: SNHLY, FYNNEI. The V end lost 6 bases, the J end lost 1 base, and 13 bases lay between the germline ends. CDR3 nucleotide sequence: TGTGCCAGCAGGAAGGACAGAAATTCTGGAAACACCATATATTTT. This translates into CASRKDRNSGNTIYF.

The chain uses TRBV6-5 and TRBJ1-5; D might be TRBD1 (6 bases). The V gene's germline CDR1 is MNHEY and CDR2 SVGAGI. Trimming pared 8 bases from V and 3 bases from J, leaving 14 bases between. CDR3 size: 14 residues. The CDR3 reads CASRRGGPNQPQHF. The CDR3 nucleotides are TGTGCCAGCCGACGCGGGGGGCCCAATCAGCCCCAGCATTTT.

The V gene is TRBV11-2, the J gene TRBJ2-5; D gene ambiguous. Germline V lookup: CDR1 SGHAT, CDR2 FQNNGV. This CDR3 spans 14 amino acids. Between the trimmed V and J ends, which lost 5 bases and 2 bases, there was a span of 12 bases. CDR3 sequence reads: CASSPLRAQETQYF. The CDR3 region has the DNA TGTGCCAGCAGCCCGCTTAGAGCTCAAGAGACCCAGTACTTC.

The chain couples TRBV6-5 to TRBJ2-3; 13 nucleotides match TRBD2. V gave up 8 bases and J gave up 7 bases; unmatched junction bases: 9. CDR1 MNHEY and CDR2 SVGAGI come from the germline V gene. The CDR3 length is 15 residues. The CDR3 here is CASGWTSGGLHTQYF. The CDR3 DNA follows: TGTGCCAGCGGGTGGACTAGCGGGGGCCTCCATACGCAGTATTTT.

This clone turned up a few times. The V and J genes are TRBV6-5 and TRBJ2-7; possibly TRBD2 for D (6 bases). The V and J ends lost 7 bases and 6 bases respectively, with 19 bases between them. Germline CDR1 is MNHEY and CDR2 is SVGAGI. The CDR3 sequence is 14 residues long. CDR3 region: CASTEGTGALEQYF. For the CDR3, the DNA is TGTGCCAGCACCGAGGGGACTGGGGCCCTCGAGCAGTACTTC.

DNA for the CDR3: TGCAGCGCTAATCAGGGGCAGGGTCAGCCCCAGCATTTT. Translating gives CSANQGQGQPQHF. The genes are TRBV29-1 and TRBJ1-5; possibly TRBD1 for D (6 bases). This CDR3 is built from 13 residues. Germline CDR1 is SQVTM and CDR2 is ANQGSEA. The ends were cut back, 7 bases at V and 6 bases at J, with 16 bases in the middle.

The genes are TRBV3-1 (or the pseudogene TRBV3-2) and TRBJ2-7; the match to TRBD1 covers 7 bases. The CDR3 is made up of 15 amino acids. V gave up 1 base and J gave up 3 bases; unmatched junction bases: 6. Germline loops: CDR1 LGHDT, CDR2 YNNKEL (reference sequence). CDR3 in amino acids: CASSQARTGFYEQYF. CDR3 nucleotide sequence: TGTGCCAGCAGCCAAGCCCGGACAGGTTTCTACGAGCAGTACTTC.

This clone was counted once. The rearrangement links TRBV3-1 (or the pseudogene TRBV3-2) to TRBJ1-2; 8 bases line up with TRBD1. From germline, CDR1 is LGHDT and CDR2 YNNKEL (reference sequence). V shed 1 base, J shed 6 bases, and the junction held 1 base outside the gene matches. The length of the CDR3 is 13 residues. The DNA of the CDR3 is TGTGCCAGCAGCCAAGTGACAGGGGATGGCTACACCTTC. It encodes CASSQVTGDGYTF.

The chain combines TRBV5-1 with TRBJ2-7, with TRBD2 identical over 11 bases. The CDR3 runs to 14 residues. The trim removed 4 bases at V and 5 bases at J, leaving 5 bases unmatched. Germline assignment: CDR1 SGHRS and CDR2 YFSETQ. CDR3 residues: CASSPLAGDHEQYF. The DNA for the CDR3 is TGCGCCAGCAGCCCACTAGCGGGAGATCACGAGCAGTACTTC. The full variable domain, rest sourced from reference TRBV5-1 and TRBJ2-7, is KAGVTQTPRYLIKTRGQQVTLSCSPISGHRSVSWYQQTPGQGLQFLFEYFSETQRNKGNFPGRFSGRQFSNSRSEMNVSTLELGDSALYLCASSPLAGDHEQYFGPGTRLTVT.